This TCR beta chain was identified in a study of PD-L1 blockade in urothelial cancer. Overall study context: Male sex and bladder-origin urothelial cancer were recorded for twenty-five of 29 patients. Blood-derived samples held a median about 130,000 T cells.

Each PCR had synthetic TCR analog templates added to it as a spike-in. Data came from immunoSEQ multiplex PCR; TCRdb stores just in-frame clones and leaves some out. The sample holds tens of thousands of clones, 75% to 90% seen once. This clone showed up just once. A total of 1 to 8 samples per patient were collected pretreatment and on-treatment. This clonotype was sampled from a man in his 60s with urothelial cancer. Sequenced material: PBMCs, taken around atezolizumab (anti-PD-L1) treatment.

CDR3 DNA sequence: TGTGCCAGCATGGGGGACAGACTCTCTGGAAACACCATATATTTT. It codes for CASMGDRLSGNTIYF. The chain is built from TRBV11-2 and TRBJ1-3; 7 positions agree with TRBD1. Germline V gene data show CDR1 as SGHAT and CDR2 as FQNNGV. The length of the CDR3 is 15 residues. V trimming: 7 bases; J trimming: 0 bases; junction bases outside the gene matches: 6.